This TCR beta chain was recorded in a study of blood T cell repertoires in COVID-19. Study at large: Sites in the United States, Italy and Spain provided acute and convalescent COVID-19 samples. T cells, B-cell-depleted T cells, or PBMCs provided the cDNA or gDNA that served as material.

Original data processing: Scientists estimated how many nucleated cells there were by amplifying reference gene primers. Generated by immunoSEQ multiplex PCR, the TCRdb table keeps only in-frame clones and is missing some. The D gene and trimming were derived from the DNA, and the V and J assignments and clone size from that table. Of 150,000 or so clones detected, approximately 86% appear once; the ten largest clones hold roughly 7%. V gave up 1 base and J gave up 3 bases, with 13 bases separating them. Germline V gives CDR1 SEHNR, CDR2 FQNEAQ (reference sequence). This CDR3 spans 15 amino acids. Sequenced input: peripheral blood. V and J are TRBV7-9 and TRBJ2-7; perhaps TRBD2 as D (5 bases). The TCR was taken from a man aged 50 or older with active or convalescent COVID-19. As DNA, the CDR3 is TGTGCCAGCAGCTTAGGGTCCGGGGTAAACTACGAGCAGTACTTC. The encoded protein is CASSLGSGVNYEQYF. Full variable domain (rest looked up from reference TRBV7-9 and TRBJ2-7): DTGVSQNPRHKITKRGQNVTFRCDPISEHNRLYWYRQTLGQGPEFLTYFQNEAQLEKSRLLSDRFSAERPKGSFSTLEIQRTEQGDSAMYLCASSLGSGVNYEQYFGPGTRLTVT.